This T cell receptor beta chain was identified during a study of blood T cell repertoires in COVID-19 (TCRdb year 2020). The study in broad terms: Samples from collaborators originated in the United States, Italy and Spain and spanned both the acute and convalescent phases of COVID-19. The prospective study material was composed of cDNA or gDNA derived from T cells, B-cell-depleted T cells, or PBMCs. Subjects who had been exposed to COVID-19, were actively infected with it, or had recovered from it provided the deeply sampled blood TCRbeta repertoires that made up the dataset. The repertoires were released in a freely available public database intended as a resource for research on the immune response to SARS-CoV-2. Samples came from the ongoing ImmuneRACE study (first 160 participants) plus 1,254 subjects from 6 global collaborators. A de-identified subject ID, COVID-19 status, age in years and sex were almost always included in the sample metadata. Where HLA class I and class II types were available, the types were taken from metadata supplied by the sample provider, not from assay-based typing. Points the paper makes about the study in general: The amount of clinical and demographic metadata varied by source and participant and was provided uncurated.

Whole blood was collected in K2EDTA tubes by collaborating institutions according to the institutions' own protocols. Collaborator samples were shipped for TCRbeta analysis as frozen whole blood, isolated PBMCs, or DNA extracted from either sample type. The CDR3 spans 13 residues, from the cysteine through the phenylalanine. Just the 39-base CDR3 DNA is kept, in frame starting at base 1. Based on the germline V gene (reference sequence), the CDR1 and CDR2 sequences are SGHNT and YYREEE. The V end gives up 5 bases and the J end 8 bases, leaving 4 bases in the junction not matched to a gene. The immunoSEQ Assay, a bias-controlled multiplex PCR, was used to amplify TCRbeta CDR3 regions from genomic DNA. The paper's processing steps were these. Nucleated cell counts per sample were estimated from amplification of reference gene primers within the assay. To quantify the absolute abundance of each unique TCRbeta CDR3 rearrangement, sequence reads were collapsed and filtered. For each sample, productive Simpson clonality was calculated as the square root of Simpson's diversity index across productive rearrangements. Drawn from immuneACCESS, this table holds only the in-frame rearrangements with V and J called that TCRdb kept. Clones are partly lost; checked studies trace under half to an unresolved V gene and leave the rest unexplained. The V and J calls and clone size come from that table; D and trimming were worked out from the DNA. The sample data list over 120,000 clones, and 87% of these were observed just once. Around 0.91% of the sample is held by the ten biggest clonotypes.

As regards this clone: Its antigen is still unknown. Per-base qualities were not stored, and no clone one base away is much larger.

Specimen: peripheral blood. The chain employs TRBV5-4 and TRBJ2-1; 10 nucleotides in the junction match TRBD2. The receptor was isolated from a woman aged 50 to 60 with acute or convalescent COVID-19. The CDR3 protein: CASRLAGVDEQFF. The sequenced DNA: TGTGCCAGCAGGCTAGCGGGAGTGGATGAGCAGTTCTTC.